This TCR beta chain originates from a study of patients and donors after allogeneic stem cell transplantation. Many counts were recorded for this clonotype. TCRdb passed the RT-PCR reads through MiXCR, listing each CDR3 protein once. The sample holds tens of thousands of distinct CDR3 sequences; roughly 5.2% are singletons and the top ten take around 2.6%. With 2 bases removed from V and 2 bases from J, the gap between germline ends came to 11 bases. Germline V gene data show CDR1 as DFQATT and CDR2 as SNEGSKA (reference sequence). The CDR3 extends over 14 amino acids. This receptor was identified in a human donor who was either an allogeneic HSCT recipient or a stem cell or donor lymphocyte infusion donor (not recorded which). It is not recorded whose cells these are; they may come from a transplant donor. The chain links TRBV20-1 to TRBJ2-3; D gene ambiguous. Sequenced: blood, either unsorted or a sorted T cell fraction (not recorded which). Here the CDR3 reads CSARPRRSTDTQYF. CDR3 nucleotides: TGCAGTGCTAGACCGAGGCGGTCCACAGATACGCAGTATTTT.